The present entry profiles one T cell receptor beta chain with its context. TCRdb called the PCR reads again in MiXCR, with one record for every CDR3 protein. This table holds around 65,000 distinct CDR3 sequences, around a sixth found once. The CDR3 consists of 14 residues. Trimming removed 5 bases at V and 3 bases at J, with 14 bases between. Germline V gene lookup returns CDR1 LNHNV and CDR2 YYDKDF (reference sequence). The data were taken from a study of molecular identifiers for immune sequencing clone quantification. Using a CD8+CD4-CCR7+CD45RA+ phenotype, naive CD8 T cells were sorted. The origin of this receptor is a human donor in good health. Some libraries in this study had Jurkat cell RNA spiked in. The chain has TRBV15 and TRBJ2-7; D is possibly TRBD1 or TRBD2 (5 bases each). Sequenced input: naive CD8+ T cells from blood, with Jurkat cell RNA spiked in. Subset in this sample: FACS-sorted CD8+CD4-CCR7+CD45RA+ naive T cells. DNA for the CDR3: TGTGCCACCAGCCCCGGGACCCTGGGCTACGAGCAGTACTTC. Its protein product is CATSPGTLGYEQYF.